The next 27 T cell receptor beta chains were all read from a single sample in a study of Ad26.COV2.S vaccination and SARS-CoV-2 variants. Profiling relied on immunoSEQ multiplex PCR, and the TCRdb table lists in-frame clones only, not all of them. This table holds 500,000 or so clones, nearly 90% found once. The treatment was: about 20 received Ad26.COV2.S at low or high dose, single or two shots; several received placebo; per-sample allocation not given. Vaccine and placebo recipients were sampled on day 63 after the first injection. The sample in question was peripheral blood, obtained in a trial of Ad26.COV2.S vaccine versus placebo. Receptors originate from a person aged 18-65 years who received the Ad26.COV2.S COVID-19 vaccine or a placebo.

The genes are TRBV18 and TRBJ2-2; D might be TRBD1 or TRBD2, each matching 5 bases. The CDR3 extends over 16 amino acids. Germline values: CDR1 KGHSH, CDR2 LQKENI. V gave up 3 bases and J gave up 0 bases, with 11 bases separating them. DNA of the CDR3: TGTGCCAGCTCACCGATCTGGGACGCGAACACCGGGGAGCTGTTTTTT. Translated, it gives CASSPIWDANTGELFF. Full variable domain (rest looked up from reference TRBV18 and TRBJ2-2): NAGVMQNPRHLVRRRGQEARLRCSPMKGHSHVYWYRQLPEEGLKFMVYLQKENIIDESGMPKERFSAEFPKEGPSILRIQQVVRGDSAAYFCASSPIWDANTGELFFGEGSRLTVL.

In DNA form, the CDR3 reads TGTGCCACCTGGCGACAGACGAACACCGGGGAGCTGTTTTTT. Protein sequence: CATWRQTNTGELFF. J is TRBJ2-2 and V is TRBV6-5; maybe TRBD1 (5 bases). Trimming took 10 bases from V and 0 from J, leaving 12 bases between them. The germline V gene has CDR1 MNHEY and CDR2 SVGAGI. This CDR3 comprises 14 residues.

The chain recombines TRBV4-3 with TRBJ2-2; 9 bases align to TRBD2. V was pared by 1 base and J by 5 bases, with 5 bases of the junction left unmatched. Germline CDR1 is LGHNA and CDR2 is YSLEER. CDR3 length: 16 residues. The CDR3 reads CASSQVAGAWTGELFF. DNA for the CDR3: TGCGCCAGCAGCCAAGTAGCGGGGGCGTGGACCGGGGAGCTGTTTTTT.

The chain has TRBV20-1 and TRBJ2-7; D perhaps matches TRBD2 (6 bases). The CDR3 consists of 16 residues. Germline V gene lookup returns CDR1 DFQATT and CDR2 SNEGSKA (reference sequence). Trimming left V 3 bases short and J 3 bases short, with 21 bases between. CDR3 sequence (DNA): TGCAGTGCTAGTCCAGCACTACCGGGACTGAGCTACGAGCAGTACTTC. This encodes CSASPALPGLSYEQYF.

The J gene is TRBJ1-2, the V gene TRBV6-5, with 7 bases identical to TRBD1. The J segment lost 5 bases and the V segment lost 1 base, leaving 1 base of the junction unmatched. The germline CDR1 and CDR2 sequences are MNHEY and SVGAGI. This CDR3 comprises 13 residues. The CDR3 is CASSYYRGYGYTF. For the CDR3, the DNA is TGTGCCAGCAGTTACTACAGGGGATATGGCTACACCTTC.

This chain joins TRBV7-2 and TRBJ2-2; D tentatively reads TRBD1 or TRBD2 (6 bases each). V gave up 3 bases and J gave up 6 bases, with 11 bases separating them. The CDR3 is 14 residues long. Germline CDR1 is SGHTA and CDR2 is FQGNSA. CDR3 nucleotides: TGTGCCAGCAGCTTCGGGGGCTTGTCCGGGGAGCTGTTTTTT. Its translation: CASSFGGLSGELFF.

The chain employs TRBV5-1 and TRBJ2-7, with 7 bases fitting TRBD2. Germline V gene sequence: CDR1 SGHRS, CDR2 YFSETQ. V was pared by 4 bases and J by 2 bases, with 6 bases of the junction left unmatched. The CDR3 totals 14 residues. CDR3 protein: CASSPRGEAYEQYF. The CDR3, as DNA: TGCGCCAGCAGCCCCCGGGGGGAGGCCTACGAGCAGTACTTC.

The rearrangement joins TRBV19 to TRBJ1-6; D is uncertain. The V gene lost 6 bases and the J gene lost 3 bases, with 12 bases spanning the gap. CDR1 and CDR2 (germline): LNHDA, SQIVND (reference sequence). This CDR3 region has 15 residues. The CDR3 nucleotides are TGTGCCAGTAGAGCTTTAACGGTCTATAATTCACCCCTCCACTTT. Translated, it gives CASRALTVYNSPLHF.

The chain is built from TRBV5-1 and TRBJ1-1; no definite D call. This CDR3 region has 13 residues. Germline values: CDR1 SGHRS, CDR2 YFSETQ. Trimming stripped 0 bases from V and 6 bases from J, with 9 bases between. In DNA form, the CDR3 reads TGCGCCAGCAGCTTGGGGCAGGAGCCTGAAGCTTTCTTT. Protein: CASSLGQEPEAFF. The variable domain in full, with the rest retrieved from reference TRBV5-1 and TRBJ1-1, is KAGVTQTPRYLIKTRGQQVTLSCSPISGHRSVSWYQQTPGQGLQFLFEYFSETQRNKGNFPGRFSGRQFSNSRSEMNVSTLELGDSALYLCASSLGQEPEAFFGQGTRLTVV.

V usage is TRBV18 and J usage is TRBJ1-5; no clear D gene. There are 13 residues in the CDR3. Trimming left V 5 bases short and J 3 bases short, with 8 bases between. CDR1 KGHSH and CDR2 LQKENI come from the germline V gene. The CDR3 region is CASSTDPNQPQHF. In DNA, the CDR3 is TGTGCCAGCTCAACAGACCCCAATCAGCCCCAGCATTTT.

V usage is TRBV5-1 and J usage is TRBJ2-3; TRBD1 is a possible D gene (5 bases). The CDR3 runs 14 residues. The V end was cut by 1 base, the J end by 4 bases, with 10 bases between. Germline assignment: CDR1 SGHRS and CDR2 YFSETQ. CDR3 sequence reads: CASSLQGMADTQYF. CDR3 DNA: TGCGCCAGCAGCTTGCAGGGCATGGCAGATACGCAGTATTTT.

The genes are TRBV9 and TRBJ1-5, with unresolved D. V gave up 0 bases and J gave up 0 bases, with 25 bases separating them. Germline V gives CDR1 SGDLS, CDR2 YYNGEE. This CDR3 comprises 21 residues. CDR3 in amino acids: CASSVVRCRPDHSYSNQPQHF. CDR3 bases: TGTGCCAGCAGCGTAGTAAGATGCAGACCGGACCACTCCTATAGCAATCAGCCCCAGCATTTT. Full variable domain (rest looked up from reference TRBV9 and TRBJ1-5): DSGVTQTPKHLITATGQRVTLRCSPRSGDLSVYWYQQSLDQGLQFLIQYYNGEERAKGNILERFSAQQFPDLHSELNLSSLELGDSALYFCASSVVRCRPDHSYSNQPQHFGDGTRLSIL.

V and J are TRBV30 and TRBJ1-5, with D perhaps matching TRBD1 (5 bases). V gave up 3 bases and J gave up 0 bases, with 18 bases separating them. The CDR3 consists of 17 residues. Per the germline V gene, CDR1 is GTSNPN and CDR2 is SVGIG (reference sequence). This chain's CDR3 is CAWSDPRWGNSNQPQHF. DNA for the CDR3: TGTGCCTGGAGCGATCCCCGGTGGGGGAATAGCAATCAGCCCCAGCATTTT.

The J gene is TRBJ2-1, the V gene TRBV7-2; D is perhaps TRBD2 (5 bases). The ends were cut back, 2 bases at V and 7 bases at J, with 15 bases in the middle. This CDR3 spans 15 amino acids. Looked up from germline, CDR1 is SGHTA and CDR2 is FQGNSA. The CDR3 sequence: CASSLMGPLVNEQFF. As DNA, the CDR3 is TGTGCCAGCAGCTTAATGGGCCCACTAGTTAATGAGCAGTTCTTC.

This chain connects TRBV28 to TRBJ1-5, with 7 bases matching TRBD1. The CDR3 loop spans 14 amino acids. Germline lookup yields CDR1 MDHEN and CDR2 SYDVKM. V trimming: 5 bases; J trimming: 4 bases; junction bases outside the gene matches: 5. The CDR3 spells CASSPGQLNQPQHF. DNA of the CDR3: TGTGCCAGCAGTCCGGGACAGTTGAATCAGCCCCAGCATTTT.

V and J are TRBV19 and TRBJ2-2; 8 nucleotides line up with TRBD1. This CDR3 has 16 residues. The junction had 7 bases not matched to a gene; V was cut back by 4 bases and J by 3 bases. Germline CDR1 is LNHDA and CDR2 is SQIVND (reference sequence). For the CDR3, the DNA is TGTGCCAGTAGTACAGGGGGCCAACTTTACACCGGGGAGCTGTTTTTT. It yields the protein CASSTGGQLYTGELFF.

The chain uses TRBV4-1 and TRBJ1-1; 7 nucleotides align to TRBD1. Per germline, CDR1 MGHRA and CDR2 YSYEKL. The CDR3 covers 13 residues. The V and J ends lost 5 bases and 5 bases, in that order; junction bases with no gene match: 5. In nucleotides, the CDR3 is TGCGCCAGCAGCGTCAGGGGGGGAACTGAAGCTTTCTTT. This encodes CASSVRGGTEAFF.

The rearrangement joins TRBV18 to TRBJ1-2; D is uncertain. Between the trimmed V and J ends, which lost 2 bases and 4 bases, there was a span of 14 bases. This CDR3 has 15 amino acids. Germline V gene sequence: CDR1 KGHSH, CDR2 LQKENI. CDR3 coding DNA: TGTGCCAGCTCACCAGACGGTGGGGTCGGCTATGGCTACACCTTC. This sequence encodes CASSPDGGVGYGYTF.

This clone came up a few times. CDR3 coding DNA: TGTGCCAGCACCAACCCGACAGGGGGCTTCTACGAGCAGTACTTC. Encoded protein: CASTNPTGGFYEQYF. The chain is built from TRBV6-5 and TRBJ2-7; 10 bases agree with TRBD1. The CDR3 has 15 amino acids. Germline CDR1 MNHEY, CDR2 SVGAGI. After removal of 7 bases from V and 3 bases from J, the junction contained 9 bases not matched to a gene.

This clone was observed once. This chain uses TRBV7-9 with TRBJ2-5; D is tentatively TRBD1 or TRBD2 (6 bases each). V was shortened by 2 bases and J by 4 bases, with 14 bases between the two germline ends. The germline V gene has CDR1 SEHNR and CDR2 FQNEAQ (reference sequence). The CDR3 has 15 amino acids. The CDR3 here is CASSLRRGDRETQYF. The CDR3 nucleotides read TGTGCCAGCAGCTTAAGGAGGGGGGATCGAGAGACCCAGTACTTC. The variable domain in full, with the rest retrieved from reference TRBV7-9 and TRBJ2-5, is DTGVSQNPRHKITKRGQNVTFRCDPISEHNRLYWYRQTLGQGPEFLTYFQNEAQLEKSRLLSDRFSAERPKGSFSTLEIQRTEQGDSAMYLCASSLRRGDRETQYFGPGTRLLVL.

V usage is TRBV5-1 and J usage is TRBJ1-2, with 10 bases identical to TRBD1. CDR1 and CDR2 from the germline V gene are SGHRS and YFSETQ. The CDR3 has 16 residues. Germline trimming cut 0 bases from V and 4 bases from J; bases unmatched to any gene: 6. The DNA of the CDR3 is TGCGCCAGCAGCTTGGCACCCGACAGGGGGCTCTATGGCTACACCTTC. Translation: CASSLAPDRGLYGYTF.

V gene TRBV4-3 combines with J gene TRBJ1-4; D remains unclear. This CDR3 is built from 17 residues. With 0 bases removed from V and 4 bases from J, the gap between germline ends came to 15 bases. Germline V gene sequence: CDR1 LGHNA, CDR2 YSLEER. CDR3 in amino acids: CASSQDLIVVDNEKLFF. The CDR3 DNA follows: TGCGCCAGCAGCCAAGATCTAATCGTTGTAGATAATGAAAAACTGTTTTTT.

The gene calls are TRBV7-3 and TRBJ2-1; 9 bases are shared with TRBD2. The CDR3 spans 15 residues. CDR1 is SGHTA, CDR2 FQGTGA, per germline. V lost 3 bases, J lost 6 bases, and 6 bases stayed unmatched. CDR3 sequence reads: CASSFGGRAANEQFF. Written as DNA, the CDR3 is TGTGCCAGCAGCTTCGGCGGGAGGGCCGCCAATGAGCAGTTCTTC.

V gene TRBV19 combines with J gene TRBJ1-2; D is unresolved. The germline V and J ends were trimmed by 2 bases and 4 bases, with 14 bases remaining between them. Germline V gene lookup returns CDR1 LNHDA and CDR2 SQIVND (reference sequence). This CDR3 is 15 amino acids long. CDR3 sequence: CASSIWAVGLYGYTF. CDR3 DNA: TGTGCCAGTAGTATATGGGCCGTTGGACTCTATGGCTACACCTTC.

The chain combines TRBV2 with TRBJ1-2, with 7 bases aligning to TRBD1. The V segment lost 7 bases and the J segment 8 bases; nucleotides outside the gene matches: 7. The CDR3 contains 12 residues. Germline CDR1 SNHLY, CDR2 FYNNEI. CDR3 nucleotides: TGTGCCAGCACCCAGGGGGGGCGAGGCTACACCTTC. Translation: CASTQGGRGYTF.

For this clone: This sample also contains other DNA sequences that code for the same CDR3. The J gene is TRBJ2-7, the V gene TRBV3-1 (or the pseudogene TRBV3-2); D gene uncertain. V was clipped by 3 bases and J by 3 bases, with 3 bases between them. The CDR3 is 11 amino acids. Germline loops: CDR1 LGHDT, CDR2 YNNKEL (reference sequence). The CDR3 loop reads CASSQFYEQYF. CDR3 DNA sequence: TGTGCCAGCAGCCAGTTCTACGAGCAGTACTTC.

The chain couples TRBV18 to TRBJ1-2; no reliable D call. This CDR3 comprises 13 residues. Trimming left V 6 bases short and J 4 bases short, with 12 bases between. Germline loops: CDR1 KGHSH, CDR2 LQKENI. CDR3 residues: CASSPDPVYGYTF. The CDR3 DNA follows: TGTGCCAGCTCCCCTGACCCGGTCTATGGCTACACCTTC.